Described below is a single T cell receptor beta chain sequence and its context. The target antigen is unknown. This sample was taken from a study of Ad26.COV2.S vaccination and SARS-CoV-2 variants. The data were produced by immunoSEQ multiplex PCR, yet TCRdb's version contains in-frame clones alone and is incomplete. This sample has more than 150,000 clones, with roughly 85% found just once. Findings and limits, study-wide: In TCR breadth and depth analyses, total T cell responses may have been underestimated.

Losses at the gene ends were 1 base for V and 4 bases for J; bases not matched to a gene: 2. Germline loops: CDR1 SGHNT, CDR2 YENEEA. The CDR3 is 15 amino acids. Sequenced material: peripheral blood, taken after recovery from COVID-19. The J gene is TRBJ2-1, the V gene TRBV11-3; 9 bases map to TRBD2. This receptor was identified in a human donor who had recovered from COVID-19. In nucleotides, the CDR3 is TGTGCCAGCAGCTTAGGGCGGGAGGGATACAATGAGCAGTTCTTC. The encoded protein is CASSLGREGYNEQFF.